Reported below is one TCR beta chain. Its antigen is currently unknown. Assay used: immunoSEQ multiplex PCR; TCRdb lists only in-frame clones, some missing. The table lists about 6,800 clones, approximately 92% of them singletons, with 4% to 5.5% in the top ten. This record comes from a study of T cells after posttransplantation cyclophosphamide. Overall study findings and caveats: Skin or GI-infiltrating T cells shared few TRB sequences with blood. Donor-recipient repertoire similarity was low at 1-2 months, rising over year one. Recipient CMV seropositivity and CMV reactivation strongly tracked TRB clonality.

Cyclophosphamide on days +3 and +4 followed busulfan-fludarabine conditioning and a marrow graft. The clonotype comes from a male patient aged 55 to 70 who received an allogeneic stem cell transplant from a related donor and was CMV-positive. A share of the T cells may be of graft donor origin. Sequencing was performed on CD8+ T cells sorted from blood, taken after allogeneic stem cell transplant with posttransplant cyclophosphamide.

CDR3 in DNA: TGTGCCAGCACTACGGGACTAGCGGCCGGGGAGCTGTTTTTT. It is translated as CASTTGLAAGELFF. The rearrangement links TRBV27 to TRBJ2-2; 11 bases are a match to TRBD2. The CDR3 has 14 residues. The germline gives CDR1 MNHEY, CDR2 SMNVEV (reference sequence). Trimming removed 7 bases from V and 6 bases from J; junction bases left unmatched: 4.